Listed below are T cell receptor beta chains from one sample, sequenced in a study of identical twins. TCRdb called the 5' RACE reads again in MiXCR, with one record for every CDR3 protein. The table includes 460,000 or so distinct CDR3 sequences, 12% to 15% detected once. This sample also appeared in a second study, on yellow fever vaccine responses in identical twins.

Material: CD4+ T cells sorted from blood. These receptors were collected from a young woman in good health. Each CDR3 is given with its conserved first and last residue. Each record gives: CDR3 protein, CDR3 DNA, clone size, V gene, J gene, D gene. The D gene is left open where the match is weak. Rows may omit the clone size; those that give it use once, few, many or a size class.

CDR3: CASSFGRGSNQPQHF
DNA: TGTGCCAGCAGCTTCGGAAGAGGGAGCAATCAGCCCCAGCATTTT
size: few
V: TRBV7-2
J: TRBJ1-5
D: .

CDR3: CASSPGTVETGSPLHF
DNA: TGTGCCAGCAGCCCCGGGACAGTGGAAACGGGTTCACCCCTCCACTTT
size: few
V: TRBV3-1
J: TRBJ1-6
D: TRBD1

CDR3: CASSVDRGWNEQFF
DNA: TGTGCCAGCTCAGTGGACAGGGGATGGAATGAGCAGTTCTTC
size: .
V: TRBV18
J: TRBJ2-1
D: TRBD1

CDR3: CAISGKKETQYF
DNA: TGTGCCATCAGTGGAAAGAAAGAGACCCAGTACTTC
size: many
V: TRBV10-3
J: TRBJ2-5
D: .

CDR3: CASRPGLAGANEQFF
DNA: TGTGCCAGCAGGCCCGGTCTAGCGGGAGCGAATGAGCAGTTCTTC
size: .
V: TRBV6-2/TRBV6-3
J: TRBJ2-1
D: TRBD2

CDR3: CASSQGVSGTNEKLFF
DNA: TGCGCCAGCAGCCAAGGAGTTTCTGGAACTAATGAAAAACTGTTTTTT
size: few
V: TRBV4-1
J: TRBJ1-4
D: .

CDR3: CASKLSATYEQYF
DNA: TGTGCCAGCAAACTTTCAGCGACCTACGAGCAGTACTTC
size: .
V: TRBV28
J: TRBJ2-7
D: .

CDR3: CASSSSGGMAGTDTQYF
DNA: TGTGCCAGCAGTTCCTCGGGAGGGATGGCGGGGACAGATACGCAGTATTTT
size: few
V: TRBV28
J: TRBJ2-3
D: TRBD2

CDR3: CASSLDTGNYGYTF
DNA: TGTGCCAGCAGCTTAGATACAGGGAACTATGGCTACACCTTC
size: many
V: TRBV7-2
J: TRBJ1-2
D: .

CDR3: CSVEFPEQATEAFF
DNA: TGCAGCGTTGAATTTCCCGAACAGGCCACTGAAGCTTTCTTT
size: .
V: TRBV29-1
J: TRBJ1-1
D: .

CDR3: CASSLDRPSYNEQFF
DNA: TGTGCCAGCAGCTTGGATCGCCCCTCCTACAATGAGCAGTTCTTC
size: .
V: TRBV5-4
J: TRBJ2-1
D: .

CDR3: CASSFWDKSFSYNEQFF
DNA: TGTGCCAGCAGTTTTTGGGACAAGTCCTTCTCCTACAATGAGCAGTTCTTC
size: .
V: TRBV28
J: TRBJ2-1
D: .

CDR3: CASSQAGFNEKLFF
DNA: TGTGCCAGCAGCCAAGCAGGGTTTAATGAAAAACTGTTTTTT
size: .
V: TRBV3-1
J: TRBJ1-4
D: .

CDR3: CATSKDRVGFSYEQYF
DNA: TGTGCCACCAGCAAAGACAGGGTTGGATTTTCCTACGAGCAGTACTTC
size: .
V: TRBV15
J: TRBJ2-7
D: TRBD1

CDR3: CASSRQGQIFNEQYF
DNA: TGCGCCAGCAGCCGCCAGGGACAGATATTCAACGAGCAGTACTTC
size: .
V: TRBV5-1
J: TRBJ2-7
D: TRBD1

CDR3: CASSYGGVSQETQYF
DNA: TGTGCCAGCAGTTACGGGGGGGTGTCCCAAGAGACCCAGTACTTC
size: few
V: TRBV6-2/TRBV6-3
J: TRBJ2-5
D: TRBD2

CDR3: CASSSGSQNSPLHF
DNA: TGTGCCAGCAGTTCCGGGAGTCAAAATTCACCCCTCCACTTT
size: few
V: TRBV12-3/TRBV12-4
J: TRBJ1-6
D: .

CDR3: CSVGQGLKMGTQYF
DNA: TGCAGCGTTGGTCAGGGGCTGAAAATGGGTACGCAGTATTTT
size: .
V: TRBV29-1
J: TRBJ2-3
D: .

CDR3: CASSVGPSIVGEGELFF
DNA: TGTGCCAGCAGCGTAGGCCCGAGTATTGTTGGGGAAGGGGAGCTGTTTTTT
size: many
V: TRBV9
J: TRBJ2-2
D: .

CDR3: CASSYPRDRGSGNTIYF
DNA: TGTGCCAGCAGTTACCCCCGGGACCGTGGCTCTGGAAACACCATATATTTT
size: .
V: TRBV12-3/TRBV12-4
J: TRBJ1-3
D: .

CDR3: CASNRLAGEGAQYF
DNA: TGTGCCAGCAATCGACTAGCGGGGGAAGGCGCCCAGTACTTC
size: .
V: TRBV12-3/TRBV12-4
J: TRBJ2-5
D: TRBD2

CDR3: CASSNGLAANEQFF
DNA: TGCGCCAGCAGTAATGGACTAGCGGCTAATGAGCAGTTCTTC
size: .
V: TRBV5-1
J: TRBJ2-1
D: TRBD2

CDR3: CASSLAPGVTGELFF
DNA: TGTGCCAGCAGCTTAGCGCCGGGGGTTACCGGGGAGCTGTTTTTT
size: few
V: TRBV7-6
J: TRBJ2-2
D: .

CDR3: CASSVDPGDRADTQYF
DNA: TGTGCCAGCAGCGTAGACCCGGGAGATCGGGCAGATACGCAGTATTTT
size: few
V: TRBV9
J: TRBJ2-3
D: .